This TCR beta chain was retrieved from a study of blood T cells in healthy people across ages. This CDR3 has 16 amino acids. The germline V and J ends were trimmed by 3 bases and 7 bases, with 20 bases remaining between them. CDR1 SGHTA and CDR2 FQGNSA come from the germline V gene. The use of a sample-barcoded 5' primer and a J-beta primer mix characterized a second PCR of about 6 to 12 cycles. Each cDNA molecule carried a tag from a template-switch adaptor that contained 12 random nucleotides. Per sample, CDR3-containing paired-end reads numbered at least 2.5 million. One entry per CDR3 protein, called by TCRdb with MiXCR from the 5' RACE reads. The data contain about 2 million distinct CDR3 sequences, roughly 50% of them singletons.

The chain employs TRBV7-2 and TRBJ2-3, with no clear D. The TCR was taken from a woman in her thirties or forties in good health. Input material: blood. The CDR3 sequence: CASSFDPGQARHTQYF. In DNA form, the CDR3 reads TGTGCCAGCAGCTTCGATCCGGGTCAGGCAAGGCATACGCAGTATTTT.